Sequencing of this TCR beta chain was carried out in a study of cytomegalovirus exposure and HLA in healthy donors. The CDR3 has 15 residues. V lost 3 bases and J lost 5, with 16 bases in between. CDR1 and CDR2 (germline): MDHEN, SYDVKM. Study outcomes and limitations: A reported reduction in N-insertions relative to the approximately 640-donor mean was seen in an Asian-associated ancestry cluster in a later analysis. It was shown in a later analysis that HLA-associated TCR beta chains were more clonally expanded than other, equally common chains.

As for this clone: Its antigen is as yet unknown.

Primers for the PCR totalled 60 Vbeta and 13 Jbeta. Clones were sequenced by immunoSEQ multiplex PCR, and TCRdb holds only the in-frame ones, with some missing. The repertoire holds 150,000 to 200,000 clones, with about 64% as singletons. This chain links TRBV28 with TRBJ2-5; no reliable D call. The sequenced sample consisted of PBMCs. The clonotype comes from a man between 45 and 60 years old in good health and CMV-seronegative. The CDR3 is CASSFPGLPRETQYF. CDR3 DNA sequence: TGTGCCAGCAGTTTCCCGGGTCTTCCCCGGGAGACCCAGTACTTC. Variable domain in full (rest from reference TRBV28 and TRBJ2-5): DVKVTQSSRYLVKRTGEKVFLECVQDMDHENMFWYRQDPGLGLRLIYFSYDVKMKEKGDIPEGYSVSREKKERFSLILESASTNQTSMYLCASSFPGLPRETQYFGPGTRLLVL.